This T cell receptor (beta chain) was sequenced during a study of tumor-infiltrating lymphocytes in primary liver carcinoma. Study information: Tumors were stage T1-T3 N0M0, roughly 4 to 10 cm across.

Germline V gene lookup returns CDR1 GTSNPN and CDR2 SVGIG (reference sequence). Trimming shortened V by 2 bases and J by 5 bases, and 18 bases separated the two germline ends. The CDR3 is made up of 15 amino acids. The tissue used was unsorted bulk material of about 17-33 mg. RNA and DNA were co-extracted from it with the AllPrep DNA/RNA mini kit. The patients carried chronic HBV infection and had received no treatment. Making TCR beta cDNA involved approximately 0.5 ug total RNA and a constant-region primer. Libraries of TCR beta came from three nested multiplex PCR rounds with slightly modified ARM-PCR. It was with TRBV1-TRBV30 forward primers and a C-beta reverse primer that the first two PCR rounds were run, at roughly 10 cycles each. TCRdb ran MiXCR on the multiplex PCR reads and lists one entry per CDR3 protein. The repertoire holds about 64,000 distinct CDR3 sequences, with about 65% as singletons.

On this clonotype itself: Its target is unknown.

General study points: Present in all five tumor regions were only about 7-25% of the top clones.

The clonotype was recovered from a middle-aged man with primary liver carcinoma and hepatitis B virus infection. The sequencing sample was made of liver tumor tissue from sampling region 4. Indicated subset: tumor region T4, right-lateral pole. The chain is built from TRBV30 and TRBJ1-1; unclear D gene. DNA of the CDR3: TGTGCCTGGAGTTGCTCCGGCCCACTAACAACTGAAGCTTTCTTT. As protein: CAWSCSGPLTTEAFF.